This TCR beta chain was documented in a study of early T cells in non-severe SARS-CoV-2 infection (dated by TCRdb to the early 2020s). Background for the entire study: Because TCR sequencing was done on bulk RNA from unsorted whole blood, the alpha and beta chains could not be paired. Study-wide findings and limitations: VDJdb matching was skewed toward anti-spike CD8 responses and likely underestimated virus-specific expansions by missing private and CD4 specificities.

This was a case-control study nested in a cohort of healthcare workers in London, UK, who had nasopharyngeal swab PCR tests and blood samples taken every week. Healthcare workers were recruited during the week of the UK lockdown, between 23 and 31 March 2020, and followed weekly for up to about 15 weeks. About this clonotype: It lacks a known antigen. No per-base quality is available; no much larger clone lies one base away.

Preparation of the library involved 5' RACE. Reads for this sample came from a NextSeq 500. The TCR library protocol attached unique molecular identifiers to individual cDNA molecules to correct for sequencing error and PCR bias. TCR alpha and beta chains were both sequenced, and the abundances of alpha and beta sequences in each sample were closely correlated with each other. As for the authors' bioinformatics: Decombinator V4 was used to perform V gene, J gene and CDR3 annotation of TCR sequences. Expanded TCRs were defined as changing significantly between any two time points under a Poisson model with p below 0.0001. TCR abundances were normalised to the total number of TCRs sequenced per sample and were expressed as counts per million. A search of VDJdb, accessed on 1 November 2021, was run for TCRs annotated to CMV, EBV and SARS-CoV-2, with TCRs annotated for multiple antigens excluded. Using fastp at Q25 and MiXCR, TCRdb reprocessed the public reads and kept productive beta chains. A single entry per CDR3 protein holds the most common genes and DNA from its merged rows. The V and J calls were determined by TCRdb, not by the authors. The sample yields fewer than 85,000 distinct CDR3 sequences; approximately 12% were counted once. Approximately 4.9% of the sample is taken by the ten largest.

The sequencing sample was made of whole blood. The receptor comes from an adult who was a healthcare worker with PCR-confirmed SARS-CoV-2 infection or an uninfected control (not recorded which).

The sequence in DNA is TGTGCCAGCAGCCCACCGTTTAGCGGGATTAGCTACGAGCAGTACTTC. Translated, this is CASSPPFSGISYEQYF. Here the chain combines TRBV14 and TRBJ2-7; TRBD2 agrees with 8 junctional bases. CDR3 length: 16 amino acids, cysteine to phenylalanine. Kept here is only the CDR3 DNA, which spans 48 bases and is read in frame from base 1. Here V drops 4 bases and J drops 3 bases, and the junction holds 11 bases not matched to any gene. The germline V gene sets CDR1 to SGHDN and CDR2 to FVKESK.